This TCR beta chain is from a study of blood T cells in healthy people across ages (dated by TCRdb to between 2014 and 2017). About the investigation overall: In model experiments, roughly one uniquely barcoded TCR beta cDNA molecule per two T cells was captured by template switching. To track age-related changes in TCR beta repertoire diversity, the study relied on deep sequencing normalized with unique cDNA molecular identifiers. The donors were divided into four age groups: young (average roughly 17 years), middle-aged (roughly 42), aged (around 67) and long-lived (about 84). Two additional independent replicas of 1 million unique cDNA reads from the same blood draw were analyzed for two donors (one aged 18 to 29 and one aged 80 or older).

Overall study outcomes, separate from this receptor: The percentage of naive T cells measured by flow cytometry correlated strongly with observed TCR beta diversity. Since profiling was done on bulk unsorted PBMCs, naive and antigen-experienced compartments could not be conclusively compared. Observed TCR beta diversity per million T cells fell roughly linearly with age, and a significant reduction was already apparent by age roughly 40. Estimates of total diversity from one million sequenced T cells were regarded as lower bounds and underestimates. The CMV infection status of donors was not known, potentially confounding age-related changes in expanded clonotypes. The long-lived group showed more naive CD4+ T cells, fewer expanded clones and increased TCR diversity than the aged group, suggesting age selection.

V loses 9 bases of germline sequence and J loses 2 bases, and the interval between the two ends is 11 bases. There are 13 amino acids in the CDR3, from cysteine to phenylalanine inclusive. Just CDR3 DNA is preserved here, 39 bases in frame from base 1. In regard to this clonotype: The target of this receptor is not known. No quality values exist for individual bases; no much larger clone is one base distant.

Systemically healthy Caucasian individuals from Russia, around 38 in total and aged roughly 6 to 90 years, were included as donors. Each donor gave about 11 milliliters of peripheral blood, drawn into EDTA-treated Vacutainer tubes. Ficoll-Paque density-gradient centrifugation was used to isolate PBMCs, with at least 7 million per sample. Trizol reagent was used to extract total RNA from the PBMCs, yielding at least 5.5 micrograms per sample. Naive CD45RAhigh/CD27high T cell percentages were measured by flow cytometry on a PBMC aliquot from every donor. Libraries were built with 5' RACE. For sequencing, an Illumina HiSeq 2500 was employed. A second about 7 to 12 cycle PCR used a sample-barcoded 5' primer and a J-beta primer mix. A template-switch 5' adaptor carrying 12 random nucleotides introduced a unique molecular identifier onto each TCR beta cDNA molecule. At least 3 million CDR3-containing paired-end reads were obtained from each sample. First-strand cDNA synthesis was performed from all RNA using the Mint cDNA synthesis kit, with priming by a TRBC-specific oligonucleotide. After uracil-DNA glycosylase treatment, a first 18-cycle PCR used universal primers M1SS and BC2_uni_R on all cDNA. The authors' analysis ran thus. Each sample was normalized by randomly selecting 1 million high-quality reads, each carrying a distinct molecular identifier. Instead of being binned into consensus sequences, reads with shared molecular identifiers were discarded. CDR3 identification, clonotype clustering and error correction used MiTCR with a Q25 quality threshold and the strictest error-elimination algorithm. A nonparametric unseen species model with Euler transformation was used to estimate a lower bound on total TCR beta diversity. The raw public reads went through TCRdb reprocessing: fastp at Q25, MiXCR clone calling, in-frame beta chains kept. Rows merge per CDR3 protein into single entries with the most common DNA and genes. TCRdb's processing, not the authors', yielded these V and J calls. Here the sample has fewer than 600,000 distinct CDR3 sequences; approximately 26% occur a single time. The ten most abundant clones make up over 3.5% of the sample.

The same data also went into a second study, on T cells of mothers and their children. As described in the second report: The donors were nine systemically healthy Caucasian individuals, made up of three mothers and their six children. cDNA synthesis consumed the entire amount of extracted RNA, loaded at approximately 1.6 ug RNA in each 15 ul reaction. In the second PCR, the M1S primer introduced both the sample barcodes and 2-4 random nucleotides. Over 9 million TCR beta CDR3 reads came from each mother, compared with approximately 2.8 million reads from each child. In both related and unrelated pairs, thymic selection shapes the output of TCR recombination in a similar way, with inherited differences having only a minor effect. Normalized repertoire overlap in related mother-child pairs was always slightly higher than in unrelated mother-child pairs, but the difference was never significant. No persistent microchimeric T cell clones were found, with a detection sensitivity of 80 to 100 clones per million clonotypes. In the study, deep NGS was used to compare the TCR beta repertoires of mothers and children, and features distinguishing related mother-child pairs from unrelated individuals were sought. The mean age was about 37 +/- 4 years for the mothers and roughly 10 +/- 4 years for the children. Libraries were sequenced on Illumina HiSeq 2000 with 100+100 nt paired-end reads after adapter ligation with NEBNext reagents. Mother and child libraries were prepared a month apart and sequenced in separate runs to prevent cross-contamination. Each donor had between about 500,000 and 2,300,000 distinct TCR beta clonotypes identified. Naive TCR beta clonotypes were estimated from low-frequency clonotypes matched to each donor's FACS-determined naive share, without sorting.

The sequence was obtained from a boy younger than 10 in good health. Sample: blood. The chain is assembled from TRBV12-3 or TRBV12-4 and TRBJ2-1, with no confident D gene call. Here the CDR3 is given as CASNSRTYNEQFF. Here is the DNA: TGTGCCAGTAACTCCAGAACCTACAATGAGCAGTTCTTC.